This record concerns one T cell receptor beta chain sequence. Its binding antigen is unknown. Base qualities are missing; no much larger clone stands one base away. This sample is drawn from a study of CD8+ T cells in alopecia areata (dated by TCRdb to between 2017 and 2018). For the study in its entirety: Treated patients were enrolled in an open-label pilot trial of oral tofacitinib, 5 to 10 mg twice daily, for moderate-to-severe alopecia areata. RNA was extracted with the PAXgene miRNA kit for fixed scalp, the miRNeasy kit for PBMCs, and the RNeasy kit for mouse skin. On the human side, TCRbeta sequencing was run on scalp tissue and on sorted CD4+ and CD8+ peripheral blood T cells from healthy controls and from alopecia areata patients with either patchy or totalis/universalis disease. Tofacitinib was administered for 6 to 18 months, and 6 months of follow-up off drug were then conducted to assess delayed response and recurrence. Amplification of TCRbeta CDR3 regions was done by immunoSEQ multiplex PCR using 35 Vbeta forward primers and 13 Jbeta reverse primers. Scalp clonality was compared across normal scalp (n=4), patchy alopecia areata scalp (n=8), and alopecia totalis/universalis scalp (n=8). The study used high-throughput TCRbeta sequencing to examine T cell clonal expansion in alopecia areata, in both the C3H/HeJ mouse model and human patients. Patients on tofacitinib were biopsied at baseline and after 4 and 24 weeks of treatment, and several of the patients also had a later scalp biopsy. General conclusions and limits of the study: TCR sequences shared between patients were less clear than in mice, possibly partly because of HLA diversity in the patient population. Unlike mouse skin, which is dominated by gammadelta T cells, normal human skin has resident alphabeta T cells that are also sequenced, and this complicates analysis of the scalp TCR repertoire. Lesional scalp, especially in alopecia totalis/universalis, showed higher clonality and more expanded CD8+ clones than normal scalp, suggesting antigenic drive.

Lesional scalp punch biopsies and peripheral blood were collected from alopecia areata patients. After PBMCs were isolated by density centrifugation and stained for CD3, CD4 and CD8, a FACSAria was used to sort CD4+ and CD8+ T cells. Looking up the germline V gene yields CDR1 SGHDN and CDR2 FVKESK. V and J are truncated by 0 bases and 6 bases respectively, leaving an intervening sequence of 10 bases. Spanning cysteine to phenylalanine, the CDR3 consists of 14 amino acids. Solely the CDR3 DNA is kept, with 42 bases framed from the first base. Library construction relied on the immunoSEQ multiplex PCR assay. For TCR sequencing, RNA was extracted from every sample and reverse transcribed into cDNA to serve as template. SuperScript III was used for first-strand cDNA synthesis, primed with a 2:1 mix of oligo-dT and random hexamers. A synthetic immune receptor repertoire was used to assess amplification bias, and residual bias was removed computationally. Per the source publication's procedure: After raw reads were preprocessed to remove errors, the CDR3 was defined following IMGT conventions as running from the conserved cysteine to phenylalanine. Clonality was computed as 1 minus the Shannon entropy, with the entropy normalized by log2 of the number of productive unique TCRs. Whether each scalp clone was CD4 or CD8 was inferred by checking scalp TCRbeta sequences against the CD4 and CD8 repertoires from sorted blood. TCRdb took over this immuneACCESS table, retaining in-frame rearrangements with V and J assigned. Such tables are incomplete; in checked studies, under half of the missing clones stem from an unresolved V gene, and the remainder is unexplained. That table supplies the V and J calls and clone size; D and trimming were determined from the DNA. The sample table contains approximately 150,000 clones; only one count was recorded for around 47% of them. Jointly, the top ten make up approximately 6.8% of the sample.

The sample was CD4+ T cells sorted from blood. This receptor chain uses TRBV14 and TRBJ2-3; 6 matching bases give a weak D call of TRBD2. This TCR was sampled from a human donor with alopecia areata. The bases are TGTGCCAGCAGCCAAGATCTAAGCGGGGATACGCAGTATTTT. Translated, it reads CASSQDLSGDTQYF.